The 18 T cell receptor beta chains below all came from one sample that was sequenced in a study of cytomegalovirus exposure and HLA in healthy donors. PCR amplification relied on 60 Vbeta primers (plus 13 Jbeta primers). TCRdb's copy holds only in-frame clones and misses some; the assay was immunoSEQ multiplex PCR. The table records 100,000 to 150,000 clones, 70% to 80% of them present only once. Sample: PBMCs. All receptors come from a female donor in good health and CMV-seronegative.

The rearrangement uses TRBV7-8 and TRBJ1-5; 9 bases align to TRBD1. J was trimmed by 5 bases and V by 3 bases; bases with no gene match: 5. Germline V gene lookup returns CDR1 SGHVS and CDR2 FQNEAQ. CDR3 length: 15 amino acids. CDR3 DNA sequence: TGTGCCAGCAGCTTTGCGACAGGGGGTCATCAGCCCCAGCATTTT. It specifies CASSFATGGHQPQHF.

This clone was seen more than once but under ten times. The rearrangement joins TRBV29-1 to TRBJ2-3, with D maybe TRBD2 (6 bases). The germline V gene has CDR1 SQVTM and CDR2 ANQGSEA. The CDR3 extends over 15 amino acids. Trimming removed 4 bases at V and 3 bases at J, with 17 bases between. The CDR3 sequence is CSVAAGWAMTDTQYF. In DNA, the CDR3 is TGCAGCGTTGCGGCGGGATGGGCTATGACAGATACGCAGTATTTT.

V and J are TRBV2 and TRBJ1-5; the D is unclear. The CDR3 length is 14 residues. V was trimmed by 4 bases and J by 4 bases, leaving 11 bases between them. In germline, CDR1 is SNHLY, CDR2 FYNNEI. CDR3 coding DNA: TGTGCCAGCAGTGGAGATATGAATAATCAGCCCCAGCATTTT. The encoded protein is CASSGDMNNQPQHF.

This rearrangement joins TRBV5-4 to TRBJ2-3, with D maybe TRBD1 (5 bases). V was trimmed by 2 bases and J by 2 bases, leaving 9 bases between them. The CDR3 totals 14 residues. The germline V gene has CDR1 SGHNT and CDR2 YYREEE (reference sequence). Here the CDR3 reads CASSLLGPTDTQYF. The DNA for the CDR3 is TGTGCCAGCAGCTTACTGGGGCCCACAGATACGCAGTATTTT.

This clone was seen only a few times. The chain carries TRBV11-3 and TRBJ2-2, with TRBD2 as a possible D gene (6 bases). Germline assignment: CDR1 SGHNT and CDR2 YENEEA. Trimming left V 4 bases short and J 4 bases short, with 13 bases between. CDR3 length: 15 amino acids. For the CDR3, the DNA is TGTGCCAGCAGCTCCGGAGGGCCGGGCACCGGGGAGCTGTTTTTT. Translated, it gives CASSSGGPGTGELFF.

The rearrangement links TRBV7-2 to TRBJ2-1; D is unclear. CDR1 is SGHTA and CDR2 is FQGNSA in the germline V gene. V dropped 5 bases and J dropped 0 bases, with 14 bases sitting between them. CDR3 size: 16 residues. CDR3 in amino acids: CASSREPLSSYNEQFF. As DNA, the CDR3 is TGTGCCAGCAGCCGTGAGCCGTTGAGCTCCTACAATGAGCAGTTCTTC.

The chain has TRBV5-4 and TRBJ2-1; unclear D gene. The germline CDR1 and CDR2 sequences are SGHNT and YYREEE (reference sequence). This CDR3 region has 14 residues. With 4 bases removed from V and 7 bases from J, the gap between germline ends came to 15 bases. The CDR3 loop reads CASSPPQRWNEQFF. The CDR3 DNA reads TGTGCCAGCAGCCCCCCGCAACGGTGGAATGAGCAGTTCTTC. The complete variable domain, with remaining parts taken from reference TRBV5-4 and TRBJ2-1, reads ETGVTQSPTHLIKTRGQQVTLRCSSQSGHNTVSWYQQALGQGPQFIFQYYREEENGRGNFPPRFSGLQFPNYSSELNVNALELDDSALYLCASSPPQRWNEQFFGPGTRLTVL.

The chain links TRBV2 to TRBJ1-4; 11 bases are a match to TRBD1. Germline V gene sequence: CDR1 SNHLY, CDR2 FYNNEI. The CDR3 loop spans 14 amino acids. Trimming cost V 4 bases and J 8 bases; bases outside gene matches: 3. The CDR3 region is CASSVDRGREKLFF. Here the CDR3 DNA reads TGTGCCAGCAGTGTGGACAGGGGGCGAGAAAAACTGTTTTTT. Drawing the rest from reference TRBV2 and TRBJ1-4, the complete variable domain is EPEVTQTPSHQVTQMGQEVILRCVPISNHLYFYWYRQILGQKVEFLVSFYNNEISEKSEIFDDQFSVERPDGSNFTLKIRSTKLEDSAMYFCASSVDRGREKLFFGSGTQLSVL.

V is TRBV5-1 and J is TRBJ2-5, with D tentatively TRBD2 (6 bases). The V gene lost 4 bases and the J gene lost 2 bases, with 15 bases spanning the gap. From germline, CDR1 is SGHRS and CDR2 YFSETQ. The CDR3 is 15 amino acids. For the CDR3, the DNA is TGCGCCAGCAGCCCTCTCGCGGGGTGGCAAGAGACCCAGTACTTC. Protein sequence: CASSPLAGWQETQYF.

J is TRBJ2-7 and V is TRBV4-3, with D perhaps matching TRBD2 (6 bases). The V and J ends lost 7 bases and 3 bases respectively, with 19 bases between them. The germline V gene encodes CDR1 LGHNA and CDR2 YSLEER. The CDR3 length is 15 residues. CDR3 region: CASTSRRDNRYEQYF. The CDR3 DNA reads TGCGCCAGCACATCGCGGAGGGATAATCGCTACGAGCAGTACTTC.

The chain combines TRBV11-1 with TRBJ2-1; 13 positions agree with TRBD2. The CDR3 extends over 13 amino acids. Germline V CDR1 and CDR2: SGHAT, FQDESV (reference sequence). With 8 bases clipped from V and 9 bases from J, the junction kept 4 bases outside the gene matches. CDR3 nucleotides: TGTGCCAGCGGGGGGACTAGCGGGATTGAGCAGTTCTTC. Residues: CASGGTSGIEQFF.

This chain uses TRBV28 with TRBJ1-2; D call uncertain. This CDR3 region has 11 residues. Trimming cost V 4 bases and J 4 bases, with 4 bases left between them. The germline gives CDR1 MDHEN, CDR2 SYDVKM. This CDR3 is CASSSSYGYTF. CDR3 coding DNA: TGTGCCAGCAGTTCCTCCTATGGCTACACCTTC.

The chain recombines TRBV29-1 with TRBJ2-7; TRBD2 matches 8 bases. CDR1 and CDR2 from the germline V gene are SQVTM and ANQGSEA. Unmatched junction bases numbered 12, after V lost 5 bases and J lost 9 bases. This CDR3 is 13 amino acids long. The CDR3: CSVNTPGGPGQYF. In DNA form, the CDR3 reads TGCAGCGTTAATACGCCGGGAGGGCCGGGGCAGTACTTC.

The chain carries TRBV11-2 and TRBJ1-6; D remains ambiguous. Germline V gene data show CDR1 as SGHAT and CDR2 as FQNNGV. The germline V and J ends were trimmed by 1 base and 8 bases, with 12 bases remaining between them. There are 15 residues in the CDR3. The CDR3 nucleotides read TGTGCCAGCAGCTTAGGGTCCACAGCAGATTCACCCCTCCACTTT. Its protein product is CASSLGSTADSPLHF.

This clone was observed once. The rearrangement uses TRBV6-5 and TRBJ2-2, with TRBD2 identical over 11 bases. The CDR3 sequence is 16 residues long. V lost 0 bases and J lost 6; bases outside the gene matches: 3. Germline CDR1 MNHEY, CDR2 SVGAGI. CDR3 sequence: CASSYSLAGVAGELFF. CDR3 sequence (DNA): TGTGCCAGCAGTTACTCACTAGCGGGAGTGGCCGGGGAGCTGTTTTTT.

The rearrangement links TRBV6-6 to TRBJ1-1; the D gene is possibly TRBD1 (5 bases). The V and J ends lost 5 bases and 3 bases respectively, with 19 bases between them. The germline CDR1 and CDR2 sequences are MNHNY and SVGAGI (reference sequence). The CDR3 contains 16 residues. The CDR3 nucleotides are TGTGCCAGCAGTAAACTTACCGGGACTAGGGACACTGAAGCTTTCTTT. It encodes CASSKLTGTRDTEAFF.

The chain carries TRBV11-2 and TRBJ1-5; D perhaps matches TRBD1 (5 bases). CDR1 and CDR2 from the germline V gene are SGHAT and FQNNGV. Trimming cost V 5 bases and J 4 bases, with 9 bases left between them. There are 13 residues in the CDR3. CDR3 in DNA: TGTGCCAGCAGCCCCAGGGAAAATCAGCCCCAGCATTTT. Protein sequence: CASSPRENQPQHF.

This chain links TRBV9 with TRBJ2-1; 7 bases align to TRBD1. V shed 3 bases and J 2 bases; nucleotides not matched to a gene: 8. CDR1 SGDLS and CDR2 YYNGEE come from the germline V gene. CDR3 length: 16 amino acids. The CDR3 reads CASSDPEGTAYNEQFF. The CDR3 nucleotides are TGTGCCAGCAGCGACCCTGAGGGGACAGCCTACAATGAGCAGTTCTTC.